The clone carrying this T cell receptor (beta chain) was recorded a few times. The antigen remains undetermined. The template for TCR beta VDJ and CDR3 sequence profiling was genomic DNA. TCRdb recomputed calls from the reads with MiXCR, one row per CDR3 protein. The sample records 200,000 to 250,000 distinct CDR3 sequences, more than 55% being singletons. The data are from a study of CD8+CD57+ T cells in acquired aplastic anemia. Whoever was chosen for sequencing had shown CD8+CD57+ cell expansion by flow cytometry. Patient blood was sampled before any therapy had been received. Study-wide results and limits: Found in both controls and patients were twenty-nine CD8+ CDR3 sequences. CD8+ Simpson's diversity in patients was not significantly different from that in controls.

The receptor was derived from a human donor with aplastic anemia. Sequencing was carried out using sorted CD4+, CD8+, or CD8+CD57+ T cells (not recorded which) from PBMCs.

The DNA for the CDR3 is TGTGCCAGCAGTCCAGGGACCCATTTAGCGTACTTC. Amino acids: CASSPGTHLAYF. The V and J genes are TRBV12-3 or TRBV12-4 and TRBJ2-7, with D perhaps TRBD1 or TRBD2 (5 bases each). Trimming shortened V by 5 bases and J by 12 bases, and 17 bases separated the two germline ends. The CDR3 has 12 amino acids.